This T cell receptor beta chain appears in the sequencing data of a study of blood T cell repertoires in COVID-19. Looking at the study overall: Acute and convalescent COVID-19 samples came from the United States, Italy and Spain.

Authors' processing steps: Amplifying reference gene primers gave estimates of nucleated cell counts. Data came from immunoSEQ multiplex PCR; TCRdb stores just in-frame clones and leaves some out. V and J calls and clone size are given by that table; D and trimming were obtained from the DNA. The top ten clones hold 5.5% to 7% of a sample with around 82,000 clones, around nine tenths of them seen once. Trimming took off 0 bases at V and 0 bases at J, with 6 bases between the two ends. The germline V gene has CDR1 MNHEY and CDR2 SVGAGI. This CDR3 is built from 15 residues. During active infection, Seattle patients enrolled and were then monitored through disease.

The source material was peripheral blood. V and J are TRBV6-5 and TRBJ2-1; the D is unclear. The sequence was obtained from a man older than 75 with COVID-19, enrolled during active disease. This CDR3 reads CASSYSTSSYNEQFF. The CDR3 nucleotides read TGTGCCAGCAGTTACTCAACGAGCTCCTACAATGAGCAGTTCTTC.